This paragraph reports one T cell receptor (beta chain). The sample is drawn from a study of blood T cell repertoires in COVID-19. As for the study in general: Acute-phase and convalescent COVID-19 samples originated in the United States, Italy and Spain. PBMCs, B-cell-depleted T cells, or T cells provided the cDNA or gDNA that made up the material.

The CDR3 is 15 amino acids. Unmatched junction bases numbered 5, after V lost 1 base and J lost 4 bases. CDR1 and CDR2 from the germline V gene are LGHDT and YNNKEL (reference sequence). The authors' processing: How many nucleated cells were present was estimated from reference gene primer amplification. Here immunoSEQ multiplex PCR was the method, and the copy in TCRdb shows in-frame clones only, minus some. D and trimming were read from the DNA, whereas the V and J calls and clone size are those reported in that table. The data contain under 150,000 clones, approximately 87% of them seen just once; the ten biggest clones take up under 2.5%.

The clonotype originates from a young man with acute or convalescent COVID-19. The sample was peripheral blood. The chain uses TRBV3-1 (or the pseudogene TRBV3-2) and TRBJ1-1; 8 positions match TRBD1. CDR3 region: CASSQGDRFFTEAFF. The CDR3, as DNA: TGTGCCAGCAGCCAAGGGGACAGGTTTTTCACTGAAGCTTTCTTT.